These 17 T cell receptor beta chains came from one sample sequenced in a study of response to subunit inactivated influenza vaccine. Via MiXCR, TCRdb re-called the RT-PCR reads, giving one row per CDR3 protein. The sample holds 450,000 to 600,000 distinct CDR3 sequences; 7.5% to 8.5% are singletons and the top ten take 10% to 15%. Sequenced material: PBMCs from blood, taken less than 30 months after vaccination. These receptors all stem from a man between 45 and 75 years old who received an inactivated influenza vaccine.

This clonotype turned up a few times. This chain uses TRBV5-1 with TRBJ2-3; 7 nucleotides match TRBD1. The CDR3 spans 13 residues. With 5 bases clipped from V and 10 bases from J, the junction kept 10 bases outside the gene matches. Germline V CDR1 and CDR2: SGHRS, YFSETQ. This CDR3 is CASRPDTQGAQYF. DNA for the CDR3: TGCGCCAGCAGACCAGACACTCAGGGGGCGCAGTATTTT.

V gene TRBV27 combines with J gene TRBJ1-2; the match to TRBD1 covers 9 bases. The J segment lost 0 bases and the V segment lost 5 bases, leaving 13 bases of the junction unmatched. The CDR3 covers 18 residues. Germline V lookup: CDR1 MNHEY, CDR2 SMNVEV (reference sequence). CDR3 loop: CASSPIAGTGIANYGYTF. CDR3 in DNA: TGTGCCAGCAGTCCTATCGCCGGGACAGGGATAGCTAACTATGGCTACACCTTC.

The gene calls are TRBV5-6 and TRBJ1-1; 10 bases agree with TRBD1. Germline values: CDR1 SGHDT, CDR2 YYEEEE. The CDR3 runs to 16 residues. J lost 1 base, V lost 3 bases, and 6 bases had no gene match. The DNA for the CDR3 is TGTGCCAGCAGCTGGGGGAGGACAGGGGGGAACACTGAAGCTTTCTTT. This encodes CASSWGRTGGNTEAFF.

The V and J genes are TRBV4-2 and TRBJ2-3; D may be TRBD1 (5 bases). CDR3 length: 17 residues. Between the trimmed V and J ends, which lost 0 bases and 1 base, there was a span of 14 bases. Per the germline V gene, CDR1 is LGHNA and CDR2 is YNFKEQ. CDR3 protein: CASSQEGRTDRTDTQYF. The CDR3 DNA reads TGTGCCAGCAGCCAAGAGGGGCGGACCGACCGCACAGATACGCAGTATTTT.

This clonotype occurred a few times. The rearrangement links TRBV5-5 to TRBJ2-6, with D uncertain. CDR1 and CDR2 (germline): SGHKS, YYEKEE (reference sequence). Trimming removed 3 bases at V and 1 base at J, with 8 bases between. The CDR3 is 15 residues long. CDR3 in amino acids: CASSSFISGANVLTF. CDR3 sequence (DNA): TGTGCCAGCAGCTCATTCATATCTGGGGCCAACGTCCTGACTTTC.

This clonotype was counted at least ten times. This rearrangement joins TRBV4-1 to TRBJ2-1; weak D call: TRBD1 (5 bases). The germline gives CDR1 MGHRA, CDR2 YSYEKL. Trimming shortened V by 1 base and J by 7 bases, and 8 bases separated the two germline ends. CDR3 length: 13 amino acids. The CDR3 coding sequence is TGCGCCAGCAGCCAAGTTGGGGCAAATGAGCAGTTCTTC. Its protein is CASSQVGANEQFF.

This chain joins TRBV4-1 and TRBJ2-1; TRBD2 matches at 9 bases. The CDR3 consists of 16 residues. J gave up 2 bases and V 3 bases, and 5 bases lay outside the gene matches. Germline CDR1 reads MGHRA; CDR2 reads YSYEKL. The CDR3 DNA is TGCGCCAGCAGCCAGACGACTAGCGGAGCCTACAATGAGCAGTTCTTC. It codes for CASSQTTSGAYNEQFF.

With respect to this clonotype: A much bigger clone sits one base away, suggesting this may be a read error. The DNA of the CDR3 is TGCGCCAGCACCCGAAGGTCCGAACCGGGGGAGACCCAGTACTTC. This encodes CASTRRSEPGETQYF. J is TRBJ2-5 and V is TRBV5-1, with D perhaps matching TRBD2 (5 bases). Between the trimmed V and J ends, which lost 6 bases and 5 bases, there was a span of 20 bases. Germline V gene lookup returns CDR1 SGHRS and CDR2 YFSETQ. CDR3 length: 15 residues.

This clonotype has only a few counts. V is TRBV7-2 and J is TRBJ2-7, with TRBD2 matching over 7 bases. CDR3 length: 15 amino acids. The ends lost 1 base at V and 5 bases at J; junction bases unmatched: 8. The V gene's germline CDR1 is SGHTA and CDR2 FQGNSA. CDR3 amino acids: CASSLGVGRSDEQYF. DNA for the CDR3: TGTGCCAGCAGCTTAGGTGTCGGGAGGTCGGACGAGCAGTACTTC. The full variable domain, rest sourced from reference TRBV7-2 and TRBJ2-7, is GAGVSQSPSNKVTEKGKDVELRCDPISGHTALYWYRQSLGQGLEFLIYFQGNSAPDKSGLPSDRFSAERTGGSVSTLTIQRTQQEDSAVYLCASSLGVGRSDEQYFGPGTRLTVT.

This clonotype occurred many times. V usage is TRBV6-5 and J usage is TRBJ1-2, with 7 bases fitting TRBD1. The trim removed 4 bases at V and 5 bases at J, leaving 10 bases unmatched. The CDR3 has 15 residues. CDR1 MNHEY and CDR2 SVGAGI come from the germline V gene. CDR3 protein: CASSSTGQLIYGYTF. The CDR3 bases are TGTGCCAGCAGTTCCACGGGACAGTTAATTTATGGCTACACCTTC.

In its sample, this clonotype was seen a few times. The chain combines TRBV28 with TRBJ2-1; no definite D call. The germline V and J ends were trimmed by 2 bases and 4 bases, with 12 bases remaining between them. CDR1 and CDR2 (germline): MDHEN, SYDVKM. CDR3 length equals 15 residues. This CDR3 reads CASSLRARYYNEQFF. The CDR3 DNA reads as TGTGCCAGCAGTTTACGAGCCAGGTATTACAATGAGCAGTTCTTC.

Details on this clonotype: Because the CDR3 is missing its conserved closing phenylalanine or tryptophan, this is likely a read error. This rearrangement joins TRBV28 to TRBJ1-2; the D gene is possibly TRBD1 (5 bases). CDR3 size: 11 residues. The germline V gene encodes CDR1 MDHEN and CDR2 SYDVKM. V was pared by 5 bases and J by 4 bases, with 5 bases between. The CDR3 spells CASSDSYGYTV. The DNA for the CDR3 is TGTGCCAGCAGTGACAGCTATGGCTACACCGTC.

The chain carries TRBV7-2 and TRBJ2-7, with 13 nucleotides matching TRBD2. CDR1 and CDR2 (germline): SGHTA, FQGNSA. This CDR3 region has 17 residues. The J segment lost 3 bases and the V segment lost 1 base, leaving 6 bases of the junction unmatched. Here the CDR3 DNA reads TGTGCCAGCAGCTTAGGGACTAGCGGGGGCTATAGCTACGAGCAGTACTTC. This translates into CASSLGTSGGYSYEQYF.

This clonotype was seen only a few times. Written as DNA, the CDR3 is TGTGCCAGCAGTTTAACTCTCGGGTCGTTTGGGGGCTACACCTTC. Translating it yields CASSLTLGSFGGYTF. The gene calls are TRBV12-3 or TRBV12-4 and TRBJ1-2, with D unresolved. The ends were cut back, 2 bases at V and 8 bases at J, with 18 bases in the middle. The CDR3 runs to 15 residues.

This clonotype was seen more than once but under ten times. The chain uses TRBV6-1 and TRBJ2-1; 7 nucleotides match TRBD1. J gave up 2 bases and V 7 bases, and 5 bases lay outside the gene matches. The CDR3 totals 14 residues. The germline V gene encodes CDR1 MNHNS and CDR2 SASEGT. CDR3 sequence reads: CASTSQGAYNEQFF. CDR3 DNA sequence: TGTGCCAGCACCTCCCAGGGGGCCTACAATGAGCAGTTCTTC.

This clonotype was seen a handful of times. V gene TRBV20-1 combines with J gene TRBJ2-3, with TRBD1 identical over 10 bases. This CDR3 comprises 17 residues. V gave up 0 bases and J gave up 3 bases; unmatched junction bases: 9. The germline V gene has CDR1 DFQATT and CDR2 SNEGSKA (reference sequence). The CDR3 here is CSARDLPGQGGTDTQYF. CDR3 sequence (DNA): TGCAGTGCTAGAGATCTCCCCGGACAGGGGGGGACAGATACGCAGTATTTT.

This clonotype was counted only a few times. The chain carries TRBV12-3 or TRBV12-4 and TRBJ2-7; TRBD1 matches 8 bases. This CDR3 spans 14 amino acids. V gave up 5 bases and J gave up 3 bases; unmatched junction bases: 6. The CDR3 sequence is CASSGQGDSYEQYF. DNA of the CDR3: TGTGCCAGCAGTGGACAGGGAGATAGCTACGAGCAGTACTTC.